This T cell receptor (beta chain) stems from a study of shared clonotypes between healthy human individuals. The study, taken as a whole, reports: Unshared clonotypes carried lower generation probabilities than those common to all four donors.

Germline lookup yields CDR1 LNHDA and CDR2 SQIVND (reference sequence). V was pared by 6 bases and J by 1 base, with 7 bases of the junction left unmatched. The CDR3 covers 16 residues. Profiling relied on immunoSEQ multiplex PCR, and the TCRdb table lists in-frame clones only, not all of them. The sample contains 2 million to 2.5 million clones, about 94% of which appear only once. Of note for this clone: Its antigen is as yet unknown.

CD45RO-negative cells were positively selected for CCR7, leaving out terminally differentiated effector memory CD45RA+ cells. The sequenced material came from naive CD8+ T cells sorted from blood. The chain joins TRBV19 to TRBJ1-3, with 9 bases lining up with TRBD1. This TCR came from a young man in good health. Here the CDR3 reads CASSWGQGDSGNTIYF. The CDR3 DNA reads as TGTGCCAGTAGCTGGGGACAGGGAGATTCTGGAAACACCATATATTTT.